The 25 T cell receptor beta chains given below trace back to one sample, sequenced in a study of blood T cells in healthy people across ages. A second PCR, run for about 7 to 11 cycles, used a sample-barcoded 5' primer plus a J-beta primer mix. TCRdb processed the 5' RACE reads anew with MiXCR; each CDR3 protein has one entry. The sample lists 500,000 to 600,000 distinct CDR3 sequences, approximately 27% occurring once. The sequencing sample was made of blood. Receptor source: a woman aged 70-85 years in good health.

This sequence joins TRBV12-3 or TRBV12-4 and TRBJ2-7; TRBD2 aligns across 8 bases. The CDR3 spans 15 residues. The J segment lost 5 bases and the V segment lost 3 bases, leaving 9 bases of the junction unmatched. The CDR3 nucleotides read TGTGCCAGCAGTTTTCCCGGGGGGGCTGTGGACGAGCAGTACTTC. Protein sequence: CASSFPGGAVDEQYF.

The CDR3 region has the DNA TGCGCCAGCAGCCAACTTCGGCGGGGAAATGGGGGCAATGAGCAGTTCTTC. Translated, it gives CASSQLRRGNGGNEQFF. This rearrangement joins TRBV4-1 to TRBJ2-1; possibly TRBD2 for D (6 bases). Germline assignment: CDR1 MGHRA and CDR2 YSYEKL. This CDR3 has 17 amino acids. The V and J ends lost 2 bases and 6 bases respectively, with 20 bases between them.

V usage is TRBV20-1 and J usage is TRBJ2-7; D unclear. The CDR3 is made up of 14 amino acids. Looked up from germline, CDR1 is DFQATT and CDR2 is SNEGSKA (reference sequence). With 3 bases removed from V and 0 bases from J, the gap between germline ends came to 12 bases. CDR3 region: CSARYRVSSYEQYF. As DNA, the CDR3 is TGCAGTGCTAGGTACCGTGTTAGCTCCTACGAGCAGTACTTC.

This clonotype was found a few times. The chain employs TRBV12-3 or TRBV12-4 and TRBJ2-2; TRBD2 agrees at 8 bases. J gave up 6 bases and V 5 bases, and 8 bases lay outside the gene matches. The CDR3 covers 15 residues. Here the CDR3 reads CASSPEAGDSGELFF. CDR3 sequence (DNA): TGTGCCAGCAGTCCGGAAGCGGGGGATTCCGGGGAGCTGTTTTTT.

This clonotype was counted a few times. The chain combines TRBV5-1 with TRBJ2-3; D could derive from TRBD1 or TRBD2 (5 bases each). This CDR3 is built from 16 residues. CDR1 and CDR2 (germline): SGHRS, YFSETQ. V lost 0 bases and J lost 8, with 19 bases in between. CDR3 region: CASSLAPGGSGGTQYF. CDR3 sequence (DNA): TGCGCCAGCAGCTTGGCTCCTGGGGGTTCTGGAGGTACGCAGTATTTT.

This clonotype occurred a few times. The chain employs TRBV7-8 and TRBJ1-5; the D gene is possibly TRBD1 (5 bases). Trimming took 5 bases from V and 2 from J, leaving 16 bases between them. The CDR3 contains 16 residues. Germline CDR1 reads SGHVS; CDR2 reads FQNEAQ. This CDR3 is CASSGMQGPRNQPQHF. The CDR3 DNA is TGTGCCAGCAGCGGAATGCAGGGACCGCGCAATCAGCCCCAGCATTTT.

V usage is TRBV4-2 and J usage is TRBJ2-1, with 9 bases aligning to TRBD2. From germline, CDR1 is LGHNA and CDR2 YNFKEQ. This CDR3 spans 17 amino acids. After removal of 4 bases from V and 5 bases from J, the junction contained 12 bases not matched to a gene. CDR3 sequence: CASSPVGGAGGNNEQFF. The DNA of the CDR3 is TGTGCCAGCAGCCCGGTTGGAGGGGCGGGGGGGAACAATGAGCAGTTCTTC.

In its sample, this clonotype is medium-sized. V gene TRBV9 combines with J gene TRBJ2-1, with 7 bases lining up with TRBD2. This CDR3 contains 16 residues. CDR1 is SGDLS, CDR2 YYNGEE, per germline. The J segment lost 9 bases and the V segment lost 3 bases, leaving 15 bases of the junction unmatched. This CDR3 is CASSAGRMSGVGEQFF. The CDR3 nucleotides read TGTGCCAGCAGCGCAGGGCGGATGAGCGGGGTTGGTGAGCAGTTCTTC. Supplemented by reference TRBV9 and TRBJ2-1, the full variable domain reads DSGVTQTPKHLITATGQRVTLRCSPRSGDLSVYWYQQSLDQGLQFLIQYYNGEERAKGNILERFSAQQFPDLHSELNLSSLELGDSALYFCASSAGRMSGVGEQFFGPGTRLTVL.

The chain links TRBV5-5 to TRBJ2-2; D possibly uses TRBD1 or TRBD2 (5 bases each). CDR3 size: 16 residues. CDR1 and CDR2 (germline): SGHKS, YYEKEE (reference sequence). V was cut by 3 bases and J by 1 base, with 13 bases left in between. CDR3 sequence reads: CASSWTGTGNTGELFF. DNA for the CDR3: TGTGCCAGCAGCTGGACCGGGACCGGGAACACCGGGGAGCTGTTTTTT.

This rearrangement joins TRBV29-1 to TRBJ1-1; D is perhaps TRBD1 (6 bases). With 6 bases removed from V and 7 bases from J, the gap between germline ends came to 12 bases. Looked up from germline, CDR1 is SQVTM and CDR2 is ANQGSEA. The length of the CDR3 is 11 residues. In DNA form, the CDR3 reads TGCAGCGTGGGGGACACGGTTGAAGCTTTCTTT. Translation: CSVGDTVEAFF.

CDR3 residues: CASSLPRGGAYEQYF. The CDR3 DNA reads as TGTGCCAGCAGCTTACCGAGGGGGGGGGCCTACGAGCAGTACTTC. This sequence joins TRBV7-2 and TRBJ2-7, with D tentatively TRBD2 (7 bases). This CDR3 region has 15 residues. CDR1 and CDR2 (germline): SGHTA, FQGNSA. Trimming left V 2 bases short and J 2 bases short, with 13 bases between.

V and J are TRBV29-1 and TRBJ1-1; 12 bases are a match to TRBD1. V shed 0 bases, J shed 3 bases, and the junction held 8 bases outside the gene matches. The CDR3 has 17 residues. CDR1 SQVTM and CDR2 ANQGSEA come from the germline V gene. The CDR3 region is CSVEDQRDRGRDTEAFF. CDR3 nucleotide sequence: TGCAGCGTTGAAGATCAACGGGACAGGGGGCGGGACACTGAAGCTTTCTTT.

In this sample, this clonotype turned up a few times. The CDR3 reads CASSQRQGETQYF. CDR3 DNA: TGTGCCAGCAGCCAAAGACAGGGTGAGACCCAGTACTTC. The genes are TRBV13 and TRBJ2-5, with TRBD1 matching 7 bases. V was pared by 5 bases and J by 5 bases, with 5 bases of the junction left unmatched. The CDR3 is made up of 13 amino acids. Germline lookup yields CDR1 PRHDT and CDR2 FYEKMQ (reference sequence).

This clonotype has at least ten counts. The J gene is TRBJ2-5, the V gene TRBV7-9; 8 bases match TRBD1. The CDR3 contains 14 residues. Germline-derived CDR1 and CDR2 are SEHNR and FQNEAQ (reference sequence). With 5 bases clipped from V and 5 bases from J, the junction kept 7 bases outside the gene matches. The CDR3: CASSLRTGTETQYF. The CDR3 DNA follows: TGTGCCAGCAGCCTAAGGACAGGGACGGAGACCCAGTACTTC.

This clonotype showed up just a few times. The J gene is TRBJ2-5, the V gene TRBV20-1; the match to TRBD2 covers 15 bases. V gave up 6 bases and J gave up 0 bases; unmatched junction bases: 8. The length of the CDR3 is 17 residues. Germline loops: CDR1 DFQATT, CDR2 SNEGSKA (reference sequence). This chain's CDR3 is CSANPGLAGGHQETQYF. The CDR3 DNA is TGCAGTGCAAATCCGGGACTAGCGGGAGGTCACCAAGAGACCCAGTACTTC.

J is TRBJ2-5 and V is TRBV5-1; D might be TRBD2 (5 bases). Trimming cost V 4 bases and J 7 bases, with 17 bases left between them. From germline, CDR1 is SGHRS and CDR2 YFSETQ. The CDR3 sequence is 14 residues long. In nucleotides, the CDR3 is TGCGCCAGCAGCCCCAAGGACTCGCGCGGGACCCAGTACTTC. Translated, it gives CASSPKDSRGTQYF.

The rearrangement joins TRBV5-1 to TRBJ2-1; a possible D gene is TRBD2 (5 bases). This CDR3 has 15 amino acids. Trimming shortened V by 1 base and J by 6 bases, and 14 bases separated the two germline ends. CDR1 and CDR2 from the germline V gene are SGHRS and YFSETQ. The CDR3 DNA is TGCGCCAGCAGCTTGTATACTAGTGGATCCAATGAGCAGTTCTTC. Encoded protein: CASSLYTSGSNEQFF.

The chain carries TRBV5-1 and TRBJ2-5, with 7 bases matching TRBD1. The CDR3 spans 15 residues. CDR1 and CDR2 from the germline V gene are SGHRS and YFSETQ. The V gene end was trimmed by 3 bases and the J gene end by 2 bases; junction bases not matched to a gene: 7. CDR3 DNA: TGCGCCAGCAGCTCTTGGGACAGACTACAAGAGACCCAGTACTTC. It is translated as CASSSWDRLQETQYF.

This chain joins TRBV10-3 and TRBJ2-3; the D is unclear. The germline V gene encodes CDR1 ENHRY and CDR2 SYGVKD. V was cut by 10 bases and J by 3 bases, with 8 bases left in between. The CDR3 has 11 residues. The CDR3 DNA reads as TGTGCCACCCTGAAAACAGATACGCAGTATTTT. Protein product: CATLKTDTQYF.

The J gene is TRBJ2-5, the V gene TRBV7-2; D is perhaps TRBD1 or TRBD2 (5 bases each). CDR1 and CDR2 from the germline V gene are SGHTA and FQGNSA. CDR3 length: 14 amino acids. Trimming stripped 3 bases from V and 2 bases from J, with 10 bases between. The DNA of the CDR3 is TGTGCCAGCAGCTTTACGGGACGGCAAGAGACCCAGTACTTC. Its translation is CASSFTGRQETQYF.

This sequence joins TRBV4-3 and TRBJ2-7, with TRBD1 matching 9 bases. The trim removed 0 bases at V and 6 bases at J, leaving 9 bases unmatched. The CDR3 runs to 16 residues. Germline CDR1 is LGHNA and CDR2 is YSLEER. CDR3 bases: TGCGCCAGCAGCCAAGATTGGGGACAGGGAGCTTCCGAGCAGTACTTC. Translating it yields CASSQDWGQGASEQYF.

V and J are TRBV5-1 and TRBJ2-2; 16 bases align to TRBD2. Germline assignment: CDR1 SGHRS and CDR2 YFSETQ. The CDR3 runs 17 residues. V trimming: 4 bases; J trimming: 4 bases; junction bases outside the gene matches: 4. CDR3 sequence reads: CASSPGLAGGRTGELFF. The CDR3 region has the DNA TGCGCCAGCAGCCCGGGACTAGCGGGGGGGCGCACCGGGGAGCTGTTTTTT.

The table lists this clonotype with a few counts. This chain joins TRBV7-2 and TRBJ2-5, with 10 bases aligning to TRBD2. The J call may be in error: the DNA end matches TRBJ2-7 better. The CDR3 covers 16 residues. Germline values: CDR1 SGHTA, CDR2 FQGNSA. CDR3 bases: TGTGCCAGCAGCTTAGCGGGTAGCGGGGGGAACTACGAGCAGTACTTC. This encodes CASSLAGSGGNYEQYF.

CDR3 sequence reads: CSVGLAGDQETQYF. CDR3 in DNA: TGCAGCGTTGGGCTAGCGGGGGACCAAGAGACCCAGTACTTC. The gene calls are TRBV29-1 and TRBJ2-5; 10 bases map to TRBD2. CDR3 length: 14 amino acids. With V trimmed by 4 bases and J by 0 bases, 2 bases remained unmatched. Germline V gene data show CDR1 as SQVTM and CDR2 as ANQGSEA.

The chain recombines TRBV27 with TRBJ2-5; no clear D. V lost 1 base to trimming and J lost 2 bases, with 8 bases between them. CDR1 is MNHEY, CDR2 SMNVEV, per germline (reference sequence). This CDR3 has 14 amino acids. The CDR3 region is CASSLWASQETQYF. As DNA, the CDR3 is TGTGCCAGCAGTTTATGGGCAAGTCAAGAGACCCAGTACTTC.